The rows below give T cell receptor beta chains drawn from one sample of a study of blood T cell repertoires in COVID-19. Some clones are missing from TCRdb's copy, which holds only in-frame ones; the method was immunoSEQ multiplex PCR. The sample includes 300,000 or so clones, over 70% of them seen just once. Sample: peripheral blood. Receptors were obtained from a woman in her forties or fifties with acute or convalescent COVID-19. The CDR3 runs from the conserved cysteine through the conserved F or W. Each record gives: J gene, V gene, CDR3 protein.

J: TRBJ1-3; V: TRBV9; CDR3: CASSVPSGNTIYF
J: TRBJ2-3; V: TRBV6-2/TRBV6-3; CDR3: CASSYSRGSTDTQYF
J: TRBJ1-4; V: TRBV25-1; CDR3: CASGHTNEKLFF
J: TRBJ2-3; V: TRBV7-2; CDR3: CASSLRDTQYF
J: TRBJ1-1; V: TRBV3-1/TRBV3-2; CDR3: CASSQRQVSTEAFF
J: TRBJ1-4; V: TRBV27; CDR3: CASTNRGPVTNEKLFF
J: TRBJ1-2; V: TRBV5-1; CDR3: CASSLEVRDRANYGYTF
J: TRBJ1-3; V: TRBV10-1; CDR3: CASSAGSSGNTIYF
J: TRBJ2-3; V: TRBV19; CDR3: CASRRRDRENTDTQYF
J: TRBJ1-4; V: TRBV5-6; CDR3: CASSLEGFATNEKLFF
J: TRBJ1-1; V: TRBV3-1/TRBV3-2; CDR3: CASSQIDLKEAFF
J: TRBJ2-5; V: TRBV10-2; CDR3: CASRHRGVRETQYF
J: TRBJ1-1; V: TRBV12-3/TRBV12-4; CDR3: CASRPNSGEAFF
J: TRBJ1-5; V: TRBV2; CDR3: CASRADNQPQHF
J: TRBJ1-4; V: TRBV7-2; CDR3: CASMTPGLEKLFF
J: TRBJ2-3; V: TRBV4-2; CDR3: CASSPGKGADTQYF
J: TRBJ2-3; V: TRBV5-4; CDR3: CASSAAGGLTDTQYF
J: TRBJ1-1; V: TRBV10-3; CDR3: CAIGAGVLTEAFF
J: TRBJ2-1; V: TRBV4-3; CDR3: CASSRLGSSGLEQFF
J: TRBJ2-5; V: TRBV5-8; CDR3: CASSLELKETQYF
J: TRBJ2-3; V: TRBV6-5; CDR3: CASSYGQGAGTDTQYF
J: TRBJ1-1; V: TRBV9; CDR3: CASSANLGQNTEAFF
J: TRBJ2-5; V: TRBV4-2; CDR3: CASSQRDRQETQYF
J: TRBJ1-4; V: TRBV29-1; CDR3: CSVGGTGVPGEKLFF
J: TRBJ2-5; V: TRBV11-2; CDR3: CASSLGRQGRTQYF
J: TRBJ2-3; V: TRBV5-1; CDR3: CASSLVQAKGGDTQYF
J: TRBJ1-2; V: TRBV3-1/TRBV3-2; CDR3: CASSQMVGVTGGYTF
J: TRBJ1-3; V: TRBV30; CDR3: CAWSLGGSVGGNTIYF
J: TRBJ2-1; V: TRBV5-1; CDR3: CASSSSGPRVNEQFF
J: TRBJ1-2; V: TRBV5-1; CDR3: CASSSIDRPIHF
J: TRBJ2-1; V: TRBV3-1/TRBV3-2; CDR3: CASSQEMGLAGGPRDEQFF
J: TRBJ2-5; V: TRBV9; CDR3: CASSVQTDRGTQYF
J: TRBJ2-7; V: TRBV29-1; CDR3: CSVYAGTGGYEQYF
J: TRBJ2-7; V: TRBV7-2; CDR3: CASSTAGRAYEQYF
J: TRBJ2-3; V: TRBV12-5; CDR3: CASGHQGDTQYF